The clone carrying this T cell receptor (beta chain) was recorded a few times. This entry comes from a study of cytomegalovirus exposure and HLA in healthy donors. About the research overall: Among over 350 genotyped donors, about 80% fell in the Caucasian-associated ancestry cluster.

Researchers ran the PCR with 60 Vbeta and 13 Jbeta primers. TCRdb keeps only in-frame clones here, not all; method: immunoSEQ multiplex PCR. This table has some 120,000 clones, about 72% appearing once. The origin of this receptor is a man aged 30-40 years in good health and CMV-seropositive. The source material was PBMCs.

The CDR3 here is CSGSGTSGSSYEQYF. CDR3 DNA sequence: TGCAGCGGGTCAGGGACTAGCGGGAGTAGCTACGAGCAGTACTTC. The chain recombines TRBV29-1 with TRBJ2-7, with 14 nucleotides matching TRBD2. This CDR3 has 15 residues. CDR1 and CDR2 from the germline V gene are SQVTM and ANQGSEA. V dropped 7 bases and J dropped 3; count of bases not matched to a gene: 8.